This TCR beta chain was documented in a study of a mutant IDH1 vaccine in newly diagnosed glioma. The overall study: Eight vaccine doses were administered to patients at weeks 1, 3, 5, 7, 11, 15, 19 and 23. Treated patients comprised around 62% males and about 38% females, mean age approximately 42 years.

Documented time point: week 23, last vaccination. In every dose of vaccine, 300 ug of mutant IDH1 20-mer peptide was given alongside topical imiquimod. V was cut by 6 bases and J by 1 base, with 19 bases left in between. Looked up from germline, CDR1 is MDHEN and CDR2 is SYDVKM. The CDR3 consists of 17 residues. The repertoire was sequenced with immunoSEQ multiplex PCR; TCRdb's copy has only in-frame clones and lacks some. In the table there are 50,000 to 65,000 clones, around 87% of which are singletons. Study-wide points: Apparently, pseudoprogression bore no relation to changes among the top peripheral T cell clonotypes. Among patients, around 93% showed immune responses induced by the vaccine.

Concerning this clone: Its antigen remains unidentified.

The specimen comprised PBMCs, sampled from a glioma patient whose treatment included an IDH1 peptide vaccine. The chain employs TRBV28 and TRBJ1-5; D gene uncertain. The source of this sequence is a man aged 35 to 55 with glioma. The CDR3 nucleotides are TGTGCCAGCAGCTTGTATGTAGGTGCCGTCAGCAATCAGCCCCAGCATTTT. This encodes CASSLYVGAVSNQPQHF.